The source of this T cell receptor beta chain is a study of cytomegalovirus exposure and HLA in healthy donors. Broader study findings: A reported reduction in N-insertions relative to the 666-donor mean was seen in an Asian-associated ancestry cluster in a later analysis. Immune exposure was documented only through CMV serostatus. When presence/absence was analysed, sequencing depth was taken to be roughly uniform across donors. Earlier results showed most TCR beta V segments being productive about 90% or about 30% of the time.

This CDR3 region has 14 residues. Germline CDR1 and CDR2: MNHEY and SMNVEV (reference sequence). V shed 3 bases and J shed 0 bases, with 6 bases lying between them. PCR primers comprised 60 Vbeta and 13 Jbeta primers. Some clones are missing from TCRdb's copy, which holds only in-frame ones; the method was immunoSEQ multiplex PCR. This table has around 100,000 clones, roughly 73% appearing once. About this clone itself: Its antigen remains unknown.

J is TRBJ2-1 and V is TRBV27; D is unresolved. This clonotype was sampled from a male donor in good health and CMV-seropositive. Material for sequencing was PBMCs. Written as DNA, the CDR3 is TGTGCCAGCAGTTTGTTCCTCTCCTACAATGAGCAGTTCTTC. It codes for CASSLFLSYNEQFF.